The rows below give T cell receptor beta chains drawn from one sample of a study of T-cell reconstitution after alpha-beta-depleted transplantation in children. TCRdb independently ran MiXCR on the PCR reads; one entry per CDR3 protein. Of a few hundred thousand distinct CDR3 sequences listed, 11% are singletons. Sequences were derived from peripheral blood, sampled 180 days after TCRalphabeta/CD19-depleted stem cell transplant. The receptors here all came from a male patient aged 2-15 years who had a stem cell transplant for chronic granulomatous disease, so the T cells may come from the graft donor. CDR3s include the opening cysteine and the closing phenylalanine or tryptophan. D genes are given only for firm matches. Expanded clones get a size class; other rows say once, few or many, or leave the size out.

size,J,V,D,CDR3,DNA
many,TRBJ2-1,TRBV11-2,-,CASSLNPAASSYNEQFF,TGTGCCAGCAGCTTAAACCCGGCGGCGAGCTCCTACAATGAGCAGTTCTTC
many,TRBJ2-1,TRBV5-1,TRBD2,CASSNSGSHNEQFF,TGCGCCAGCAGCAATAGCGGGAGTCACAATGAGCAGTTCTTC
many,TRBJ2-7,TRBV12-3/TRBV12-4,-,CASSRDRIYSYEQYF,TGTGCCAGCAGCAGAGACAGGATATACTCCTACGAGCAGTACTTC
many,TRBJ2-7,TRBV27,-,CASSSSAYEQYF,TGTGCCAGCAGTTCTTCAGCTTACGAGCAGTACTTC
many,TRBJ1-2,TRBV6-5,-,CASSYSNRQDDGYTF,TGTGCCAGCAGTTACTCAAATCGACAGGATGACGGCTACACCTTC
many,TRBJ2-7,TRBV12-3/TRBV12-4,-,CASSLRGWGHEQYF,TGTGCCAGCAGTTTAAGGGGGTGGGGTCACGAGCAGTACTTC
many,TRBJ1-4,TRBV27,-,CASSIYPSRVGEKLFF,TGTGCCAGCAGTATCTACCCGTCCCGGGTAGGTGAAAAACTGTTTTTT
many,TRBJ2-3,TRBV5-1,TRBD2,CASSSRDYLTDTQYF,TGCGCCAGCAGCTCCCGGGACTACCTCACAGATACGCAGTATTTT
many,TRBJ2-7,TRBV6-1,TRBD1,CASRGGTGGYEQYF,TGTGCCAGCAGGGGGGGGACAGGGGGCTACGAGCAGTACTTC
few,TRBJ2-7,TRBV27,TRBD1,CASSSGRGSSYEQYF,TGTGCCAGCAGTTCAGGCAGGGGGAGTTCCTACGAGCAGTACTTC
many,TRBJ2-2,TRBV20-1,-,CSGGTLNTGELFF,TGCAGTGGTGGGACTTTGAACACCGGGGAGCTGTTTTTT
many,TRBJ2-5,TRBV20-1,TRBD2,CSARLAGLEETQYF,TGCAGTGCGCGACTAGCGGGTCTAGAAGAGACCCAGTACTTC
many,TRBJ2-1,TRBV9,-,CASSVQRTVLSNNEQFF,TGTGCCAGCAGCGTACAAAGGACAGTCCTATCAAACAATGAGCAGTTCTTC
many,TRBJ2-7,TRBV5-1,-,CASSLSQVISYEQYF,TGCGCCAGCAGCTTGTCACAGGTCATCTCCTACGAGCAGTACTTC
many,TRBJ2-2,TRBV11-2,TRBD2,CASSTRGDPRTGELFF,TGTGCCAGCAGCACACGGGGGGACCCGAGGACCGGGGAGCTGTTTTTT
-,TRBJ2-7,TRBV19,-,CASSIDTSSVYEQYF,TGTGCCAGTAGTATAGACACTAGTTCGGTCTACGAGCAGTACTTC
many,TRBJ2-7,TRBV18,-,CASSKISRRVGLSEQYF,TGTGCCAGCTCTAAAATCAGCCGCAGGGTGGGTCTCTCCGAGCAGTACTTC
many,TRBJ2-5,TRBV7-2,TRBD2,CASSLAPGLVRETQYF,TGTGCCAGCAGCTTAGCACCGGGACTAGTGCGGGAGACCCAGTACTTC